This T cell receptor (beta chain) was identified in a study of blood T cells in healthy people across ages. Findings and caveats of the study: Estimated diversity across one million T cells was deemed an underestimate.

About this clonotype itself: The target antigen is unknown.

The germline CDR1 and CDR2 sequences are SGHRS and YFSETQ. The CDR3 spans 13 residues. Combining a sample-barcoded 5' primer with a J-beta primer mix, a second PCR ran for roughly 7 to 12 cycles. Each CDR3 protein is one row after TCRdb ran MiXCR on the 5' RACE reads. The table lists 700,000 to 900,000 distinct CDR3 sequences, around half of them singletons. The J gene is TRBJ2-7, the V gene TRBV5-1; D not certain. The end of the DNA aligns better with TRBJ2-5, so the J call may be wrong. Sequencing used blood. The receptor was isolated from a man older than 75 in good health. The CDR3 nucleotides are TGCGCCGGCTGCGATTTTGAGAAAGAGACCCAGTACTTC. Translating gives CAGCDFEKETQYF.